The sequence of this TCR beta chain was determined in a study of blood T cells in healthy people across ages (dated by TCRdb to the mid-2010s). For the study in its entirety: In model experiments, roughly one uniquely barcoded TCR beta cDNA molecule per two T cells was captured by template switching. Using deep sequencing normalized with unique cDNA molecular identifiers, the study measured how TCR beta repertoire diversity changes with age. Donors were grouped into four age groups: young (average 16 years), middle-aged (around 39), aged (around 60) and long-lived (approximately 82). To avoid experimental bias, donors of different ages were randomly spread across the sequencing lanes. Using the same blood draw, the study looked at two additional independent replicas of 1 million unique cDNA reads for two donors, one aged 18 to 29 and the other aged 80 or older.

Details on this clonotype: It lacks a known antigen. It has no much larger one-base neighbor in the sample; base qualities were not kept.

Systemically healthy Caucasian individuals from Russia, 35 to 40 in total and aged about 6 to 100 years, were included as donors. Each donor gave roughly 9 milliliters of peripheral blood, drawn into EDTA-treated Vacutainer tubes. Ficoll-Paque density-gradient centrifugation was used to isolate PBMCs, with at least 6.5 million obtained per sample. Trizol reagent was used to extract total RNA from PBMCs, with at least 5.5 micrograms per sample. For every donor, flow cytometry on a PBMC aliquot measured the percentage of naive CD45RAhigh/CD27high T cells. Findings and caveats that apply to the study as a whole: The percentage of naive T cells measured by flow cytometry correlated strongly with observed TCR beta diversity. Bulk unsorted PBMC profiling prevented conclusive comparison of naive and antigen-experienced compartments. Because the CMV infection status of the donors was unknown, age-related changes in expanded clonotypes may potentially have been confounded. As age increased, observed TCR beta diversity per million T cells dropped in a roughly linear way, and a significant reduction was already evident by age about 36. Estimates of total diversity from one million sequenced T cells were regarded as lower bounds and underestimates. Compared with the aged group, more naive CD4+ T cells, fewer expanded clones and increased TCR diversity were shown by the long-lived group, suggesting age selection.

The library was prepared using 5' RACE. Sequenced using an Illumina HiSeq 2500. A second about 7 to 12 cycle PCR used a sample-barcoded 5' primer and a J-beta primer mix. Each TCR beta cDNA molecule received a unique molecular identifier from a template-switch 5' adaptor carrying 12 random nucleotides. Each sample yielded at least 2.5 million CDR3-containing paired-end reads. First-strand cDNA synthesis was performed from all RNA using the Mint cDNA synthesis kit, with priming by a TRBC-specific oligonucleotide. After uracil-DNA glycosylase treatment, a first 18-cycle PCR used universal primers M1SS and BC2_uni_R on all cDNA. Turning to the authors' computational methods: Each sample was normalized by randomly selecting 1 million high-quality reads, each carrying a distinct molecular identifier. Reads sharing molecular identifiers were discarded rather than binned into consensus sequences. MiTCR, run with a Q25 quality threshold and the strictest error-elimination algorithm, handled CDR3 identification, clonotype clustering and error correction. A nonparametric unseen species model with Euler transformation was used to estimate lower-bound total TCR beta diversity. TCRdb reworked the public reads: Q25 trimming with fastp, MiXCR clone assembly, productive beta chains retained. Rows are combined by CDR3 protein, so each entry shows the most common genes and DNA. The V and J calls shown here were made by TCRdb, not taken from the authors' results. The sample table holds over 1,300,000 distinct CDR3 sequences, of which 55% to 75% were seen once. Of the sample, more than 6% is held by the ten largest clones.

The sequence was obtained from a man aged 18 to 35 in good health. Specimen: blood.

The nucleotide sequence is TGTGCCAGCTCTGCGTCGCCCGAGGGCTCCTATGGCTACACCTTC. Protein translation: CASSASPEGSYGYTF. The chain links TRBV18 with TRBJ1-2; the D gene cannot be resolved reliably. From cysteine to phenylalanine, the CDR3 is 15 amino acids long. The entry retains the CDR3 DNA only, 45 bases that are in frame from base 1. The germline V gene encodes CDR1 KGHSH and CDR2 LQKENI. A distance of 18 bases separates the germline ends of V and J, which lose 6 bases and 4 bases respectively.